Given below is one T cell receptor beta chain in context. This entry comes from a study of regulatory T cells in long-lasting Graves disease. Relying on iRepertoire HTBI primers and Arm-PCR of CDR3 regions, the team built TCR beta libraries. In TCRdb, the multiplex PCR reads were re-called with MiXCR into one record per CDR3 protein. The sample holds fewer than 550,000 distinct CDR3 sequences, about 16% seen once. Time point denoted: newly diagnosed GD, antithyroid drugs for less than 3 months. Construction of the TCR library relied on RNA isolated from PBMCs. The length of the CDR3 is 13 residues. Trimming shortened V by 6 bases and J by 5 bases, and 15 bases separated the two germline ends. In germline, CDR1 is SGHRS, CDR2 YFSETQ. This sample also belongs to another study, concerning T cells in Graves' hyperthyroidism and ophthalmopathy. That paper adds: Primed by the HTBI set, a first-round RT-PCR was run on the TCR CDR3.

The source material was peripheral blood mononuclear cells (PBMCs), sampled at new diagnosis, from a patient treated with antithyroid drugs. The receptor comes from a woman aged 35-65 years with Graves disease. The chain combines TRBV5-1 with TRBJ2-7; D uncertain. In nucleotides, the CDR3 is TGCGCCAGCAACACTCTATTGTTGGACGAGCAGTACTTC. Amino acids: CASNTLLLDEQYF.